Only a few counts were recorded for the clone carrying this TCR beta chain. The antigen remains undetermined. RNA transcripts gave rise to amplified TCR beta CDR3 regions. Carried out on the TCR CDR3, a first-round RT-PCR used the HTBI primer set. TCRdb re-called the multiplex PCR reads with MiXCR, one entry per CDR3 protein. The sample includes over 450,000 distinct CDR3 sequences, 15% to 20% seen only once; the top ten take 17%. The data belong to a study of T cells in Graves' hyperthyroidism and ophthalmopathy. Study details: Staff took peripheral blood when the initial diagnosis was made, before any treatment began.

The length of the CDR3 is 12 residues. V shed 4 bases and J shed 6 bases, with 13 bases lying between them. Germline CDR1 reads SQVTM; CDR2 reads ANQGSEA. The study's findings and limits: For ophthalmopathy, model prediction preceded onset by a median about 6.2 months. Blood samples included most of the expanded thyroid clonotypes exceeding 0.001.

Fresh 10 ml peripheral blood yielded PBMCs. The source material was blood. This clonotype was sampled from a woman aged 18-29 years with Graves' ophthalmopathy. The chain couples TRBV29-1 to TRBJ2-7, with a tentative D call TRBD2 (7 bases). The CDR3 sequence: CSVVAGAGEQYF. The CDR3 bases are TGCAGCGTTGTGGCGGGGGCGGGCGAGCAGTACTTC.